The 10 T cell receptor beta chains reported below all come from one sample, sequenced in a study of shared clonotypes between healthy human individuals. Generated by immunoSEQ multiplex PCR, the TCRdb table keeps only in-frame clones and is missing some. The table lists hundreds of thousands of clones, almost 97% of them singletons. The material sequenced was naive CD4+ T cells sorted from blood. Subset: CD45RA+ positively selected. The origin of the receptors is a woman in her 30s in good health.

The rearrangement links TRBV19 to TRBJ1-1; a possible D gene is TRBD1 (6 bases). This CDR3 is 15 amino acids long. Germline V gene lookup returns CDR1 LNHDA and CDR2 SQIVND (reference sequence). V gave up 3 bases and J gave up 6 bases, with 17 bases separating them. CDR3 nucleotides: TGTGCCAGTAGTATTTTCGGCAGGGGTCCGCCTGAAGCTTTCTTT. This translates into CASSIFGRGPPEAFF.

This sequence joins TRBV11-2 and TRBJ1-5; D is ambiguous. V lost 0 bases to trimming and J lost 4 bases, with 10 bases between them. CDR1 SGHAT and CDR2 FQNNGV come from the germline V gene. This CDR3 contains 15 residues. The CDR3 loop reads CASSLDPGRNQPQHF. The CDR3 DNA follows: TGTGCCAGCAGCTTAGACCCTGGCAGGAATCAGCCCCAGCATTTT.

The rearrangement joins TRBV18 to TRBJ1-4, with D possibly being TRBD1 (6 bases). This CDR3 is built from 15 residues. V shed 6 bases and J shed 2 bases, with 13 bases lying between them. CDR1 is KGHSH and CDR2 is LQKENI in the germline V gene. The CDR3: CASSQRQETNEKLFF. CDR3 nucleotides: TGTGCCAGCTCCCAGAGACAGGAGACTAATGAAAAACTGTTTTTT.

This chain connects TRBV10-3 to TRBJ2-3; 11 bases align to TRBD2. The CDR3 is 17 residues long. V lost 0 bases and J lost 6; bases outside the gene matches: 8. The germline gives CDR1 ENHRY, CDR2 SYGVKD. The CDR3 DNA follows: TGTGCCATCAGTGAGTCAACTAGCGGGAGAGTAGGGGATACGCAGTATTTT. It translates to CAISESTSGRVGDTQYF.

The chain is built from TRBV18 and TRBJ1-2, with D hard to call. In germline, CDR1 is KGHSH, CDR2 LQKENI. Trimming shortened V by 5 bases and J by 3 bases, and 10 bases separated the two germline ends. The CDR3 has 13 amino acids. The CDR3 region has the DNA TGTGCCAGCTCAATCAAGGCAGACTATGGCTACACCTTC. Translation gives CASSIKADYGYTF.

The DNA of the CDR3 is TGCGCCAGCAGCCCCCGGGCCTCCGCGGCTTCCTACGAGCAGTACTTC. As protein: CASSPRASAASYEQYF. V usage is TRBV4-1 and J usage is TRBJ2-7; D remains unclear. The germline V gene has CDR1 MGHRA and CDR2 YSYEKL. Deletions cut 4 bases from V and 1 base from J, with 17 bases between. There are 16 residues in the CDR3.

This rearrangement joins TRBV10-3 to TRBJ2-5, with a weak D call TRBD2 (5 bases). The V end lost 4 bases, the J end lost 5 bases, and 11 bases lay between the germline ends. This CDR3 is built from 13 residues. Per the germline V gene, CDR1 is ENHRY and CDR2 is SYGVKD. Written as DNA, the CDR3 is TGTGCCATCAGTGCGTTCGGGGAGGAGACCCAGTACTTC. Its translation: CAISAFGEETQYF.

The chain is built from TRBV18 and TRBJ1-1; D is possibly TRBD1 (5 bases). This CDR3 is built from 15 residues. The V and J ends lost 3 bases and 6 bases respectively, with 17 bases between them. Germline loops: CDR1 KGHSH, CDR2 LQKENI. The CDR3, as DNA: TGTGCCAGCTCACCGGAACGAGAACGGGGGTCTGAAGCTTTCTTT. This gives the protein CASSPERERGSEAFF.

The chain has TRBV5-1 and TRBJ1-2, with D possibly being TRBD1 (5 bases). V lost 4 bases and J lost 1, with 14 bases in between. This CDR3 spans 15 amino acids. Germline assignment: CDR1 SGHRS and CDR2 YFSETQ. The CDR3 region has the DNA TGCGCCAGCAGCATGACAGCAGAAATTAACTATGGCTACACCTTC. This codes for CASSMTAEINYGYTF.

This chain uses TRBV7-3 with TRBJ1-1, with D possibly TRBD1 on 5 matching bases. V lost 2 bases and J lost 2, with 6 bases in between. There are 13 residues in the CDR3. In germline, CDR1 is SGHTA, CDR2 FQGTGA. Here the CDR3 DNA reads TGTGCCAGCAGCTTAGACAGTAACACTGAAGCTTTCTTT. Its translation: CASSLDSNTEAFF.